This TCR beta chain was obtained from a study of post-analysis software for immune sequencing data. Overall study: As for disease course, relapsing-remitting, secondary progressive and progressive-relapsing multiple sclerosis were all included. Regarding the study as a whole: Among roughly five TRBV segments more frequent in patients than controls were TRBV5-6, TRBV5-1 and TRBV20-1. Samples prepared in the same batch strongly co-clustered by F measure. Multiple sclerosis patients showed significantly lower normalized Chao1 diversity than controls did.

The authors incorporated unique molecular identifiers into the TCR beta cDNA libraries. T cells numbering roughly 1 to 10 million yielded a few hundred thousand cDNA molecules. TCRdb re-called the PCR reads through MiXCR, storing one row per CDR3 protein. The sample has roughly 800,000 distinct CDR3 sequences; 25% to 30% are singletons. Concerning this clonotype itself: Antigen unknown.

This CDR3 has 12 residues. In germline, CDR1 is LNHDA, CDR2 SQIVND (reference sequence). V lost 3 bases and J lost 10, with 12 bases in between. The gene calls are TRBV19 and TRBJ1-2; weak D call: TRBD1 (5 bases). Sequenced input: blood. The TCR sequence derives from a girl under 18 with multiple sclerosis. The CDR3 loop reads CASSILRGDYTF. CDR3 DNA: TGTGCCAGTAGTATCCTTCGGGGCGACTACACCTTC.